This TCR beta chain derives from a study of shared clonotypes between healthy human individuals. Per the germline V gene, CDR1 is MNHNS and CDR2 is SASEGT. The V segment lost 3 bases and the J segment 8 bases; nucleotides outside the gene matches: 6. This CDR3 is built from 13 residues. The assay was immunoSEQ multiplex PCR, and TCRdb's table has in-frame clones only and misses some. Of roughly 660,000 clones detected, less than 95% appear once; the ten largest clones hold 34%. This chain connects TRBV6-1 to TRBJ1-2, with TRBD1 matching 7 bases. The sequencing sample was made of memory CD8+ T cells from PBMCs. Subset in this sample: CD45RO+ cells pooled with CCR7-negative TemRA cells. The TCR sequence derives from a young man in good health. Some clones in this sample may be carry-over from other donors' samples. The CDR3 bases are TGTGCCAGCAGTGATCTGGACAGGACCGGCTACACCTTC. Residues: CASSDLDRTGYTF.